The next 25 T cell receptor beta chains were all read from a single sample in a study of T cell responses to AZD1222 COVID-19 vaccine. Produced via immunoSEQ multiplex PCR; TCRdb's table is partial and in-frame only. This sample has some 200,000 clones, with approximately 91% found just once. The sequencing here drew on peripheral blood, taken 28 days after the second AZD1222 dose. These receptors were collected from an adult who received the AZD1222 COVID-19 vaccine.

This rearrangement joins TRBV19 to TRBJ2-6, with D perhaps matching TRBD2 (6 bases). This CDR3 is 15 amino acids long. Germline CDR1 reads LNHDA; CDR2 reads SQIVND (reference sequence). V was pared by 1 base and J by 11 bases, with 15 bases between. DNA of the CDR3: TGTGCCAGTAGTATAGGTACTACGAGGAGGGACGTCCTGACTTTC. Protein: CASSIGTTRRDVLTF.

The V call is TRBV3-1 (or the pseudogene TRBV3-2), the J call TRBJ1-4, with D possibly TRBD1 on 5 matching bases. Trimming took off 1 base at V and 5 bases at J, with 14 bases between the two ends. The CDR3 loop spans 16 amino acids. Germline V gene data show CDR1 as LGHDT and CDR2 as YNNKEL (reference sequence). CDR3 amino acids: CASSQGLGRSNEKLFF. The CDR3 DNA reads TGTGCCAGCAGCCAAGGATTGGGACGGTCGAATGAAAAACTGTTTTTT.

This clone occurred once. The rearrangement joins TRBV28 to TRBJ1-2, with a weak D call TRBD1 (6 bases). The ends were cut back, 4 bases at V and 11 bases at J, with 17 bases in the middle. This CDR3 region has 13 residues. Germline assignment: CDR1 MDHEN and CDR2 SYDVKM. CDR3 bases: TGTGCCAGCAGTTGGACAGCTACCATGGTGTACACCTTC. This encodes CASSWTATMVYTF.

This chain's CDR3 is CASSPLGGDTQYF. The CDR3 DNA reads as TGTGCCAGCAGCCCCCTAGGGGGAGATACGCAGTATTTT. The rearrangement uses TRBV27 and TRBJ2-3; perhaps TRBD1 as D (6 bases). Germline lookup yields CDR1 MNHEY and CDR2 SMNVEV (reference sequence). Trimming stripped 6 bases from V and 5 bases from J, with 12 bases between. This CDR3 region has 13 residues.

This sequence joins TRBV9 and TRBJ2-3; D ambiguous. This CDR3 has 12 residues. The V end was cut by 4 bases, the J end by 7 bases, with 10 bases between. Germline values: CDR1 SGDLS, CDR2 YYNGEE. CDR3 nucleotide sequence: TGTGCCAGCAGCCCTGACCCGAATACGCAGTATTTT. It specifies CASSPDPNTQYF.

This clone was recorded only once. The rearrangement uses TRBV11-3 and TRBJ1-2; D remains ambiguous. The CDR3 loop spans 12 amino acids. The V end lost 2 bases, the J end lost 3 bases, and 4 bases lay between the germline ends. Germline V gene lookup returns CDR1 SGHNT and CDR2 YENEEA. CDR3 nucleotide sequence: TGTGCCAGCAGCTTACGTTACTATGGCTACACCTTC. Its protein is CASSLRYYGYTF.

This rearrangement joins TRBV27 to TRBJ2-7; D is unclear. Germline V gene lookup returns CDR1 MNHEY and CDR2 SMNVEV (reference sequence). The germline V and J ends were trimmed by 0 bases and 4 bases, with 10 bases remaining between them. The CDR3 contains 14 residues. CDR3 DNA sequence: TGTGCCAGCAGTTTATCGCGAAAAGGATACGAGCAGTACTTC. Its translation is CASSLSRKGYEQYF.

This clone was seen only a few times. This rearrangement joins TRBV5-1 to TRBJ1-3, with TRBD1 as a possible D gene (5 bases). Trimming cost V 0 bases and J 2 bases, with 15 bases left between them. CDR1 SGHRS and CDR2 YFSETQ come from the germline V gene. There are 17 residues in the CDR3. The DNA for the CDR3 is TGCGCCAGCAGCTTGGCAGTGGGGGTAGGTGCTGGAAACACCATATATTTT. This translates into CASSLAVGVGAGNTIYF. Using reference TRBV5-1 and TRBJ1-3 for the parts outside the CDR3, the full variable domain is KAGVTQTPRYLIKTRGQQVTLSCSPISGHRSVSWYQQTPGQGLQFLFEYFSETQRNKGNFPGRFSGRQFSNSRSEMNVSTLELGDSALYLCASSLAVGVGAGNTIYFGEGSWLTVV.

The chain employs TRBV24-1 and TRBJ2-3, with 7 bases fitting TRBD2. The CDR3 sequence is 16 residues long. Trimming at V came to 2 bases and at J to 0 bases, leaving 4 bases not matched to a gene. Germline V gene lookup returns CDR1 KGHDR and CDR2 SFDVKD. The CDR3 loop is CATSDSSGSSTDTQYF. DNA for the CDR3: TGTGCCACCAGTGATTCTAGCGGCTCTAGCACAGATACGCAGTATTTT.

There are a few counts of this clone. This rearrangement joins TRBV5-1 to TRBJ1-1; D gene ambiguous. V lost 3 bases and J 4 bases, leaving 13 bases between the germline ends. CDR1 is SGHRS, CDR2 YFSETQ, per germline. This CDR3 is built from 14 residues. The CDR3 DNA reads TGCGCCAGCAGCTCGTTCGGCAGAGCCACTGAAGCTTTCTTT. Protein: CASSSFGRATEAFF.

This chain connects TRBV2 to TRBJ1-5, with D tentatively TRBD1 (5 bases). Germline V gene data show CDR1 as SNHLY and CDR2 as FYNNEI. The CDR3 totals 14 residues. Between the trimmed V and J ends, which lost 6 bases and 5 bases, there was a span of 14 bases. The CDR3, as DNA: TGTGCCAGCAGCTTACAGGCTATCGATCAGCCCCAGCATTTT. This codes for CASSLQAIDQPQHF.

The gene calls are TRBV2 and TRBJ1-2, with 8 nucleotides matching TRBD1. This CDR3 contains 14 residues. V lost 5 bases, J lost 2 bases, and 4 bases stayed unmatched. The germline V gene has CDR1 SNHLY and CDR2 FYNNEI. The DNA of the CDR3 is TGTGCCAGCAGTTTATGGACAGGGAACTATGGCTACACCTTC. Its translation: CASSLWTGNYGYTF.

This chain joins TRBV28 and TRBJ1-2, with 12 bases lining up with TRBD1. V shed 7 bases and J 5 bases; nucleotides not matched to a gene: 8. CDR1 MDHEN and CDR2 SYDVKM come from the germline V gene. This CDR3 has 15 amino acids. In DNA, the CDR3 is TGTGCCAGCAAAACGGGACAGGGGGCACGTTATGGCTACACCTTC. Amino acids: CASKTGQGARYGYTF.

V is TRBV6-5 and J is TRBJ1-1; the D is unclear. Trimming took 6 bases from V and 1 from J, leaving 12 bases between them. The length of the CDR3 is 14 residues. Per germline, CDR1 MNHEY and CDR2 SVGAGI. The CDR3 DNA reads TGTGCCAGCAGCCAAATACAGAGGAACACTGAAGCTTTCTTT. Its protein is CASSQIQRNTEAFF.

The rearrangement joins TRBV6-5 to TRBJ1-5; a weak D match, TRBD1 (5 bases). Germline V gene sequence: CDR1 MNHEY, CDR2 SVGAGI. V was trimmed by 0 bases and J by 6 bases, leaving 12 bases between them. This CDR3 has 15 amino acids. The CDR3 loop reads CASSYSGQGGQPQHF. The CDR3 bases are TGTGCCAGCAGTTACTCGGGGCAGGGCGGTCAGCCCCAGCATTTT.

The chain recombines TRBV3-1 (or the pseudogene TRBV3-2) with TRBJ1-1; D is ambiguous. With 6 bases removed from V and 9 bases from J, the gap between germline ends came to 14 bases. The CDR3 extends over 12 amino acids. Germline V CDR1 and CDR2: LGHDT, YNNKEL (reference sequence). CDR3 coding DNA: TGTGCCAGCAGTGTTGTTGGATCCAAAGCTTTCTTT. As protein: CASSVVGSKAFF.

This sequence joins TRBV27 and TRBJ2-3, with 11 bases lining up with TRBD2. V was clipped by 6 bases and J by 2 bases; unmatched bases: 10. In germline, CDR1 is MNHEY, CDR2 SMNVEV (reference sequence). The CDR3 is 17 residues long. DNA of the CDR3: TGTGCCAGCAGCTTCCCTGGACTAGCGGGTACCACAGATACGCAGTATTTT. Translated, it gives CASSFPGLAGTTDTQYF.

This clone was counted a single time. The CDR3 sequence is CASSPRTVGETQYF. The DNA of the CDR3 is TGTGCCAGCAGCCCACGGACAGTGGGAGAGACCCAGTACTTC. V is TRBV7-9 and J is TRBJ2-5; the D gene is possibly TRBD1 (6 bases). Between the trimmed V and J ends, which lost 5 bases and 4 bases, there was a span of 14 bases. CDR1 is SEHNR and CDR2 is FQNEAQ in the germline V gene (reference sequence). The CDR3 totals 14 residues.

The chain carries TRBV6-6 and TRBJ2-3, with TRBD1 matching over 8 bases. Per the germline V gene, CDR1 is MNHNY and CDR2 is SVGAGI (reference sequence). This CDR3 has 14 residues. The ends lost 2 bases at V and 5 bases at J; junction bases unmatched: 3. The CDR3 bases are TGTGCCAGCAGTTACGACAGGGGAAGAGATACGCAGTATTTT. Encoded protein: CASSYDRGRDTQYF.

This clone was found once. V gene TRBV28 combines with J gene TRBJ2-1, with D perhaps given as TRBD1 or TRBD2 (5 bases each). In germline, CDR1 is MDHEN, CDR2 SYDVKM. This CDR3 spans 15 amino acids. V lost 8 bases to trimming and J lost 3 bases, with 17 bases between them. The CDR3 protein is CASVPGPRLYNEQFF. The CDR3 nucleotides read TGTGCCAGCGTTCCGGGGCCTCGTCTCTACAATGAGCAGTTCTTC. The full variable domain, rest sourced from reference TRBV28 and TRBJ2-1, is DVKVTQSSRYLVKRTGEKVFLECVQDMDHENMFWYRQDPGLGLRLIYFSYDVKMKEKGDIPEGYSVSREKKERFSLILESASTNQTSMYLCASVPGPRLYNEQFFGPGTRLTVL.

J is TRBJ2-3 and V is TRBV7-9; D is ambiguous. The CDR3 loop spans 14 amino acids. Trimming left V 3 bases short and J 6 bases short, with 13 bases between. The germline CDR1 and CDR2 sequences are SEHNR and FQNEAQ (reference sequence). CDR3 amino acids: CASSFRKLSDTQYF. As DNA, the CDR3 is TGTGCCAGCAGCTTCAGGAAGCTGTCGGATACGCAGTATTTT.

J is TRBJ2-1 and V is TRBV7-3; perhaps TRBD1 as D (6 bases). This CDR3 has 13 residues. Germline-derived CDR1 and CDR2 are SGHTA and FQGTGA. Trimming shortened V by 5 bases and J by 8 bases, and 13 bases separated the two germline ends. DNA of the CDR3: TGTGCCAGCAGCACAAGGGGGACCGATGAGCAGTTCTTC. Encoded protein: CASSTRGTDEQFF.

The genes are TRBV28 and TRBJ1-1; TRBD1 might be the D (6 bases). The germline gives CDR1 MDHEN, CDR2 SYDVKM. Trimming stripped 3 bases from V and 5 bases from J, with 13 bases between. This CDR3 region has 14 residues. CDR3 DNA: TGTGCCAGCAGTTTGTCGGGGGCGCGTACTGAAGCTTTCTTT. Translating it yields CASSLSGARTEAFF.

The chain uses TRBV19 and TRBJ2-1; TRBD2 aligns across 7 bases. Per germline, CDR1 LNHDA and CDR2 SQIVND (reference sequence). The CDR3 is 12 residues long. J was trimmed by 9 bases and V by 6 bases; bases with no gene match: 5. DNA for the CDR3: TGTGCCAGTAGAGGGACTAAAGTTGAGCAGTTCTTC. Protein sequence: CASRGTKVEQFF.

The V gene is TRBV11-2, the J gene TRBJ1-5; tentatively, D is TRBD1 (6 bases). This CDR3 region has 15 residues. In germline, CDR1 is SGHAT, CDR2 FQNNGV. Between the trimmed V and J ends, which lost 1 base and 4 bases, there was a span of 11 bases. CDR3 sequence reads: CASSLGTGPNQPQHF. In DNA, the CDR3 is TGTGCCAGCAGCTTAGGAACAGGGCCAAATCAGCCCCAGCATTTT.